These 30 T cell receptor beta chains originate from one sample sequenced in a study of shared clonotypes between healthy human individuals. Assay used: immunoSEQ multiplex PCR; TCRdb lists only in-frame clones, some missing. Seen here are fewer than 1.6 million clones, approximately 98.5% observed once, and the top ten hold around 0.38%. Input material: naive CD4+ T cells sorted from blood. The subset here: CD45RA+ positively selected. These receptors were collected from a man younger than 45 in good health.

This chain uses TRBV15 with TRBJ1-1, with 8 bases aligning to TRBD1. The CDR3 covers 12 residues. Germline values: CDR1 LNHNV, CDR2 YYDKDF (reference sequence). J lost 8 bases, V lost 1 base, and 0 bases had no gene match. The chain's CDR3 is CATSRGDREAFF. CDR3 sequence (DNA): TGTGCCACCAGCAGAGGGGACAGGGAAGCTTTCTTT.

About this clone itself: Other DNA sequences in this specimen translate into the identical CDR3. V gene TRBV9 combines with J gene TRBJ1-3; D remains unclear. Trimming took off 0 bases at V and 0 bases at J, with 4 bases between the two ends. Per germline, CDR1 SGDLS and CDR2 YYNGEE. The CDR3 covers 14 residues. The CDR3 DNA reads as TGTGCCAGCAGCGTAGCTAGCTCTGGAAACACCATATATTTT. It translates to CASSVASSGNTIYF.

The genes are TRBV21-1 and TRBJ2-7; the table's TRBD1 call for D was not verified on the DNA. TRBV21-1 is annotated as a pseudogene. CDR3 length: 16 amino acids. CDR3 nucleotides: TGTGCCAGCAGAGAAAAGGTAACAGGGACAAACTACGAGCAGTACTTC. Amino acids: CASREKVTGTNYEQYF.

Comments on this clone: The junction and the germline gene differ at one end; a read error may be behind it. The chain joins TRBV6-5 to TRBJ2-3; D perhaps matches TRBD2 (5 bases). The CDR3 runs to 14 residues. CDR1 and CDR2 (germline): MNHEY, SVGAGI. For the CDR3, the DNA is TGTGCCAGCAGTTACTCGAATCTAGCAGACACGCAGTATTTT. Its translation: CASSYSNLADTQYF.

This sequence joins TRBV30 and TRBJ1-1; D gene unclear. The CDR3 is 10 amino acids. Germline-derived CDR1 and CDR2 are GTSNPN and SVGIG (reference sequence). Trimming stripped 2 bases from V and 9 bases from J, with 7 bases between. The CDR3 loop is CAWSRQKAFF. Written as DNA, the CDR3 is TGTGCCTGGAGTCGGCAGAAAGCTTTCTTT.

J is TRBJ2-7 and V is TRBV11-2, with TRBD1 as a possible D gene (6 bases). The CDR3 sequence is 14 residues long. V lost 2 bases and J 1 base, leaving 9 bases between the germline ends. CDR1 SGHAT and CDR2 FQNNGV come from the germline V gene. The CDR3 here is CASSLYRASYEQYF. The CDR3 DNA reads as TGTGCCAGCAGCTTATACAGGGCTTCCTACGAGCAGTACTTC.

The rearrangement links TRBV9 to TRBJ2-1, with 12 nucleotides matching TRBD2. The V and J ends lost 4 bases and 9 bases, in that order; junction bases with no gene match: 11. The CDR3 has 16 residues. CDR1 SGDLS and CDR2 YYNGEE come from the germline V gene. CDR3 nucleotides: TGTGCCAGCAGCACCCAACCGGGACTAGCGGGCTTTGAGCAGTTCTTC. It specifies CASSTQPGLAGFEQFF. Combining the CDR3 with reference TRBV9 and TRBJ2-1 gives the whole variable domain DSGVTQTPKHLITATGQRVTLRCSPRSGDLSVYWYQQSLDQGLQFLIQYYNGEERAKGNILERFSAQQFPDLHSELNLSSLELGDSALYFCASSTQPGLAGFEQFFGPGTRLTVL.

As to this clone: At the DNA level, this CDR3 is encoded by other sequences in the same sample as well. V and J are TRBV5-1 and TRBJ2-1; TRBD2 matches 11 bases. The germline V gene encodes CDR1 SGHRS and CDR2 YFSETQ. Trimming at V came to 2 bases and at J to 3 bases, leaving 1 base not matched to a gene. The CDR3 is made up of 15 amino acids. The CDR3 protein is CASSLLAGVYNEQFF. DNA for the CDR3: TGCGCCAGCAGCTTACTAGCGGGAGTCTACAATGAGCAGTTCTTC.

CDR3 in amino acids: CASSLDGGTGTQYF. As DNA, the CDR3 is TGCGCCAGCAGCTTGGATGGCGGGACGGGGACCCAGTACTTC. V is TRBV5-1 and J is TRBJ2-5; D possibly corresponds to TRBD2 (6 bases). The germline V gene has CDR1 SGHRS and CDR2 YFSETQ. The CDR3 spans 14 residues. The V and J ends lost 0 bases and 7 bases respectively, with 13 bases between them.

The DNA of the CDR3 is TGTGCCTCTGATAGCCAGGACTGGAACACTGAAGCTTTCTTT. It translates to CASDSQDWNTEAFF. V is TRBV30 and J is TRBJ1-1; D not certain. There are 14 residues in the CDR3. V gave up 7 bases and J gave up 1 base, with 16 bases separating them. Germline V CDR1 and CDR2: GTSNPN, SVGIG (reference sequence). Full variable domain (rest looked up from reference TRBV30 and TRBJ1-1): SQTIHQWPATLVQPVGSPLSLECTVEGTSNPNLYWYRQAAGRGLQLLFYSVGIGQISSEVPQNLSASRPQDRQFILSSKKLLLSDSGFYLCASDSQDWNTEAFFGQGTRLTVV.

In regard to this clone: The identical CDR3 is also encoded by other nucleotide sequences in the sample. The gene calls are TRBV7-3 and TRBJ2-1, with D unresolved. The ends were cut back, 0 bases at V and 0 bases at J, with 3 bases in the middle. This CDR3 has 14 residues. Germline V gene sequence: CDR1 SGHTA, CDR2 FQGTGA. The CDR3 DNA sequence: TGTGCCAGCAGCTTAACGGGCTCCTACAATGAGCAGTTCTTC. Translation gives CASSLTGSYNEQFF.

The rearrangement uses TRBV5-1 and TRBJ2-7; D is unclear. The CDR3 contains 13 residues. The germline V gene has CDR1 SGHRS and CDR2 YFSETQ. The V gene lost 5 bases and the J gene lost 2 bases, with 11 bases spanning the gap. The CDR3 loop reads CASRTGFPYEQYF. The CDR3 DNA reads TGCGCCAGCAGAACCGGGTTTCCCTACGAGCAGTACTTC.

The chain uses TRBV5-5 and TRBJ2-7; 9 bases map to TRBD2. V shed 1 base, J shed 5 bases, and the junction held 4 bases outside the gene matches. The CDR3 sequence is 14 residues long. Germline-derived CDR1 and CDR2 are SGHKS and YYEKEE (reference sequence). The CDR3 DNA follows: TGTGCCAGCAGCTTGACTAGCGGGCTCAACGAGCAGTACTTC. Protein sequence: CASSLTSGLNEQYF. The variable domain in full, with the rest retrieved from reference TRBV5-5 and TRBJ2-7, is DAGVTQSPTHLIKTRGQQVTLRCSPISGHKSVSWYQQVLGQGPQFIFQYYEKEERGRGNFPDRFSARQFPNYSSELNVNALLLGDSALYLCASSLTSGLNEQYFGPGTRLTVT.

The chain combines TRBV5-8 with TRBJ2-7; no clear D gene. Trimming pared 1 base from V and 6 bases from J, leaving 5 bases between. The CDR3 is 11 residues long. Germline V gene lookup returns CDR1 SGHTS and CDR2 YDEGEE. The chain's CDR3 is CASSLPAEQYF. CDR3 DNA sequence: TGTGCCAGCAGCTTGCCTGCCGAGCAGTACTTC.

The chain joins TRBV19 to TRBJ1-2; 7 bases are a match to TRBD1. V was clipped by 4 bases and J by 2 bases; unmatched bases: 10. The CDR3 runs 16 residues. Germline V gives CDR1 LNHDA, CDR2 SQIVND (reference sequence). CDR3 amino acids: CASSKGPTGWNYGYTF. The CDR3 coding sequence is TGTGCCAGTAGTAAGGGCCCGACAGGGTGGAACTATGGCTACACCTTC.

The chain couples TRBV11-2 to TRBJ1-1, with a possible D match to TRBD1 (6 bases). The CDR3 loop spans 16 amino acids. Trimming pared 2 bases from V and 1 base from J, leaving 14 bases between. CDR1 and CDR2 from the germline V gene are SGHAT and FQNNGV. CDR3 nucleotide sequence: TGTGCCAGCAGCTTAAGGTTCGGGACAAAGAACACTGAAGCTTTCTTT. It encodes CASSLRFGTKNTEAFF.

The chain links TRBV28 to TRBJ2-1, with 11 bases fitting TRBD2. Germline CDR1 MDHEN, CDR2 SYDVKM. J lost 1 base, V lost 7 bases, and 12 bases had no gene match. The CDR3 is made up of 18 amino acids. As DNA, the CDR3 is TGTGCCAGCAAAAATGGGGGTAGCGGGAGGGTTTCCTACAATGAGCAGTTCTTC. Residues: CASKNGGSGRVSYNEQFF.

Regarding this clone: The junction departs from the called germline gene at one end, perhaps through a read error. The rearrangement uses TRBV15 and TRBJ2-5; D may be TRBD1 or TRBD2 (5 bases each). The germline V gene encodes CDR1 LNHNV and CDR2 YYDKDF (reference sequence). The CDR3 sequence is 14 residues long. The CDR3 here is CATSREGRRETQYF. The CDR3 DNA reads as TGTGCCACCAGCCGAGAGGGGCGGCGAGAGACCCAGTACTTC.

This clone appeared once. The rearrangement uses TRBV4-1 and TRBJ2-1; 8 nucleotides line up with TRBD2. J lost 9 bases, V lost 1 base, and 2 bases had no gene match. CDR1 MGHRA and CDR2 YSYEKL come from the germline V gene. This CDR3 is built from 13 residues. The CDR3 DNA reads as TGCGCCAGCAGCCAAGGGACTAGCATTGAGCAGTTCTTC. Translation: CASSQGTSIEQFF.

V gene TRBV5-4 combines with J gene TRBJ2-3; 8 bases agree with TRBD2. V shed 2 bases, J shed 3 bases, and the junction held 8 bases outside the gene matches. CDR3 length equals 16 residues. Germline lookup yields CDR1 SGHNT and CDR2 YYREEE (reference sequence). Here the CDR3 reads CASSFSGGRATDTQYF. The CDR3, as DNA: TGTGCCAGCAGCTTCTCGGGGGGGCGCGCTACAGATACGCAGTATTTT.

A single count supports this clone. V usage is TRBV9 and J usage is TRBJ2-2; TRBD1 might be the D (6 bases). The CDR3 sequence is 16 residues long. V lost 4 bases and J lost 2, with 15 bases in between. CDR1 and CDR2 (germline): SGDLS, YYNGEE. The CDR3 nucleotides are TGTGCCAGCAGCTCAGCCGGGACAATTAACACCGGGGAGCTGTTTTTT. Translated: CASSSAGTINTGELFF.

The genes are TRBV18 and TRBJ1-1; D not certain. The CDR3 consists of 15 residues. Trimming cost V 2 bases and J 3 bases, with 13 bases left between them. Germline CDR1 and CDR2: KGHSH and LQKENI. The chain's CDR3 is CASSPGFGAYTEAFF. The CDR3 nucleotides are TGTGCCAGCTCACCAGGGTTCGGAGCCTACACTGAAGCTTTCTTT.

The chain carries TRBV28 and TRBJ2-7; D might be TRBD1 (6 bases). In germline, CDR1 is MDHEN, CDR2 SYDVKM. This CDR3 spans 15 amino acids. Trimming cost V 8 bases and J 2 bases, with 19 bases left between them. CDR3: CASAALGQSTYEQYF. CDR3 nucleotide sequence: TGTGCCAGCGCTGCTCTCGGACAGTCGACCTACGAGCAGTACTTC.

The chain carries TRBV5-4 and TRBJ2-1, with 10 bases lining up with TRBD1. The CDR3 runs 14 residues. From germline, CDR1 is SGHNT and CDR2 YYREEE (reference sequence). J was trimmed by 10 bases and V by 7 bases; bases with no gene match: 11. For the CDR3, the DNA is TGTGCCAGCGGCCGGGACAGGGGTAGTTGGGAGCAGTTCTTC. It encodes CASGRDRGSWEQFF.

In regard to this clone: Other DNA sequences within the sample encode an identical CDR3. The chain couples TRBV5-1 to TRBJ1-1, with a tentative D call TRBD1 (5 bases). The germline V and J ends were trimmed by 2 bases and 1 base, with 9 bases remaining between them. Germline V gives CDR1 SGHRS, CDR2 YFSETQ. This CDR3 region has 14 residues. CDR3 in amino acids: CASSFGRENTEAFF. The DNA for the CDR3 is TGCGCCAGCAGCTTTGGCAGGGAGAACACTGAAGCTTTCTTT.

The chain is built from TRBV5-1 and TRBJ2-5; D gene ambiguous. Trimming stripped 4 bases from V and 1 base from J, with 5 bases between. This CDR3 has 12 amino acids. The germline CDR1 and CDR2 sequences are SGHRS and YFSETQ. The CDR3 DNA sequence: TGCGCCAGCAGCCGGATCCAAGAGACCCAGTACTTC. This codes for CASSRIQETQYF.

The chain combines TRBV19 with TRBJ2-1; possibly TRBD2 for D (6 bases). CDR3 length: 16 amino acids. CDR1 is LNHDA and CDR2 is SQIVND in the germline V gene (reference sequence). Trimming stripped 0 bases from V and 1 base from J, with 10 bases between. The chain's CDR3 is CASSIERLASYNEQFF. CDR3 in DNA: TGTGCCAGTAGTATAGAAAGGCTAGCGTCCTACAATGAGCAGTTCTTC.

The V call is TRBV10-1, the J call TRBJ2-2; perhaps TRBD1 as D (6 bases). This CDR3 contains 14 residues. From germline, CDR1 is WNHNN and CDR2 SYGVQD (reference sequence). V lost 3 bases to trimming and J lost 5 bases, with 10 bases between them. The CDR3, as DNA: TGCGCCAGCAGTGAAACAGGGCGTACCGGGGAGCTGTTTTTT. Translated: CASSETGRTGELFF.

CDR3 sequence: CASISRTSGVYNEQFF. The CDR3 nucleotides are TGTGCCAGCATTTCTCGGACTAGCGGGGTTTACAATGAGCAGTTCTTC. The chain carries TRBV11-2 and TRBJ2-1; 12 nucleotides line up with TRBD2. V trimming: 7 bases; J trimming: 4 bases; junction bases outside the gene matches: 8. The CDR3 has 16 residues. CDR1 is SGHAT, CDR2 FQNNGV, per germline.

The chain employs TRBV5-1 and TRBJ2-5, with no clear D. The V and J ends lost 0 bases and 2 bases respectively, with 8 bases between them. The germline gives CDR1 SGHRS, CDR2 YFSETQ. The CDR3 is 14 residues long. In nucleotides, the CDR3 is TGCGCCAGCAGCTTGGGGCACAGTCAAGAGACCCAGTACTTC. This encodes CASSLGHSQETQYF.